The sequence of this T cell receptor (beta chain) was determined in a study of shared clonotypes between healthy human individuals. A word on this clone: No antigen is known for it.

Generated by immunoSEQ multiplex PCR, the TCRdb table keeps only in-frame clones and is missing some. The table shows approximately 2.5 million clones, with approximately 93% occurring only once. The study's findings and limits: It was anticipated that sequencing depth would influence how many clonotypes donors shared.

In the CD4+ fraction, cells were divided into CD45RA+ naive and CD45RA-negative memory subsets. The sequenced sample was naive CD4+ T cells from PBMCs. Subset here: CD45RA+ positively selected. The receptor was isolated from a man younger than 30 in good health. Some clones in this sample may be carry-over from other donors' samples.

CDR3 bases: TGCGCCAGCAGCCAAGCCACCCCCCAGGCGTTAAGCACAGATACGCAGTATTTT. As protein: CASSQATPQALSTDTQYF. This sequence joins TRBV4-3 and TRBJ2-3; D uncertain. CDR3 length: 18 residues. V shed 1 base and J shed 0 bases, with 17 bases lying between them. From germline, CDR1 is LGHNA and CDR2 YSLEER.